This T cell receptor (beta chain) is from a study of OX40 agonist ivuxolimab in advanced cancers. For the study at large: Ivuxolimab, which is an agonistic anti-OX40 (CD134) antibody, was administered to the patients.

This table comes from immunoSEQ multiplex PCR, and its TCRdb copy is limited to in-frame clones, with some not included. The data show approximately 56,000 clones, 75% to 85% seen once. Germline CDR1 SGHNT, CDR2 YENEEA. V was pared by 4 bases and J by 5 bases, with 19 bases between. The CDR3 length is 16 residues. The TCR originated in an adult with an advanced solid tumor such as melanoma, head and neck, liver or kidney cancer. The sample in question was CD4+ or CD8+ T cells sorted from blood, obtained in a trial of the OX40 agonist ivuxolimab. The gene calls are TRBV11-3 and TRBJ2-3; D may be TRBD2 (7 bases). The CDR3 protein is CASSSRNEGGIDTQYF. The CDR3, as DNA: TGTGCCAGCAGCTCCCGTAATGAGGGGGGGATAGATACGCAGTATTTT.